A single sample is the source of the 28 T cell receptor beta chains below, sequenced in a study of T-cell reconstitution after alpha-beta-depleted transplantation in children. Construction of the TCRbeta library involved unique molecular identifiers. TCRdb passed the PCR reads through MiXCR, listing each CDR3 protein once. Of some 240,000 distinct CDR3 sequences listed, 9.7% are singletons. The sample was PBMCs from the stem cell graft donor, taken from the stem cell graft. These receptors were taken from a human donor who donated a stem cell graft to a child with SCID.

V is TRBV28 and J is TRBJ2-1; tentative D call: TRBD2 (6 bases). Germline V CDR1 and CDR2: MDHEN, SYDVKM. The germline V and J ends were trimmed by 4 bases and 2 bases, with 12 bases remaining between them. The CDR3 sequence is 15 residues long. CDR3 bases: TGTGCCAGCAGTTCGGGACTTCTTACCTACAATGAGCAGTTCTTC. Encoded protein: CASSSGLLTYNEQFF.

On this clonotype itself: A read error may explain this, as a much larger clone is one base away. The chain combines TRBV20-1 with TRBJ2-3, with TRBD2 matching over 8 bases. Germline V gene sequence: CDR1 DFQATT, CDR2 SNEGSKA (reference sequence). V gave up 3 bases and J gave up 1 base; unmatched junction bases: 6. The CDR3 length is 15 residues. In DNA, the CDR3 is TGCAGTGCTAGGGGTAGCGGGGTGCGCACAGATACGCAGTATTTT. Translation gives CSARGSGVRTDTQYF.

Note on this clonotype: At one end, the junction sequence differs from germline, possibly due to a read error. The CDR3 nucleotides read TGTGCCAGCAGTTCCCAAGCAGGGGGGCCTGGCGCCAACGTCCTGACTTTC. Amino acids: CASSSQAGGPGANVLTF. The rearrangement joins TRBV12-3 or TRBV12-4 to TRBJ2-6; tentatively, D is TRBD1 (7 bases). This CDR3 is 17 amino acids long.

This clonotype was detected ten times or more. The chain has TRBV10-3 and TRBJ1-3; D gene ambiguous. Germline values: CDR1 ENHRY, CDR2 SYGVKD. V lost 9 bases and J lost 2, with 11 bases in between. The CDR3 loop spans 13 amino acids. CDR3 sequence reads: CAIQHGPGNTIYF. The CDR3 nucleotides read TGTGCCATACAGCACGGACCTGGAAACACCATATATTTT.

Many counts were recorded for this clonotype. V and J are TRBV7-9 and TRBJ2-1; D is possibly TRBD1 (5 bases). Trimming took off 1 base at V and 6 bases at J, with 13 bases between the two ends. There are 15 residues in the CDR3. Germline CDR1 reads SEHNR; CDR2 reads FQNEAQ (reference sequence). This chain's CDR3 is CASSLVGAPSNEQFF. CDR3 DNA: TGTGCCAGCAGCTTAGTTGGGGCCCCCTCCAATGAGCAGTTCTTC.

This clonotype has a count of ten or more. The CDR3 nucleotides are TGTGCCAGCTCACCATCCGGGACAGAGAATGAAAAACTGTTTTTT. Protein sequence: CASSPSGTENEKLFF. This chain joins TRBV18 and TRBJ1-4; the match to TRBD1 covers 7 bases. This CDR3 is built from 15 residues. Germline CDR1 is KGHSH and CDR2 is LQKENI. Trimming removed 2 bases from V and 5 bases from J; junction bases left unmatched: 5.

This clonotype has ten or more counts. The V and J genes are TRBV11-3 and TRBJ2-5; the match to TRBD1 covers 8 bases. The CDR3 runs 14 residues. The germline CDR1 and CDR2 sequences are SGHNT and YENEEA. With 5 bases clipped from V and 3 bases from J, the junction kept 5 bases outside the gene matches. Here the CDR3 reads CASSRTGNEETQYF. CDR3 coding DNA: TGTGCCAGCAGCCGGACAGGGAACGAAGAGACCCAGTACTTC.

This clonotype was seen many times. The chain carries TRBV4-2 and TRBJ1-6; no definite D call. Germline lookup yields CDR1 LGHNA and CDR2 YNFKEQ. V lost 4 bases to trimming and J lost 0 bases, with 19 bases between them. The CDR3 has 19 amino acids. This CDR3 reads CASSRDILSIRSYNSPLHF. The CDR3 region has the DNA TGTGCCAGCAGCCGAGATATATTGTCCATTCGCTCCTATAATTCACCCCTCCACTTT.

To note about this clonotype: Just one base apart from a much larger clone, this may be a read error. The chain couples TRBV7-2 to TRBJ1-1, with TRBD1 matching over 7 bases. The CDR3 extends over 13 amino acids. V dropped 7 bases and J dropped 4; count of bases not matched to a gene: 6. Germline lookup yields CDR1 SGHTA and CDR2 FQGNSA. The CDR3 nucleotides read TGTGCCAGCAACCATGACAGGGTCACTGAAGCTTTCTTT. Amino acid sequence: CASNHDRVTEAFF.

There are many counts of this clonotype. The chain uses TRBV25-1 and TRBJ2-5; possible D gene TRBD2, 6 bases. CDR1 and CDR2 (germline): MGHDK, SYGVNS. The CDR3 sequence is 14 residues long. V was shortened by 1 base and J by 5 bases, with 11 bases between the two germline ends. CDR3 in DNA: TGTGCCAGCAGTGAATCAGAGGAGGGTGAGACCCAGTACTTC. Residues: CASSESEEGETQYF.

This clonotype was seen ten or more times. The genes are TRBV20-1 and TRBJ1-3, with D hard to call. Germline loops: CDR1 DFQATT, CDR2 SNEGSKA (reference sequence). The CDR3 is 14 amino acids. V was shortened by 6 bases and J by 2 bases, with 14 bases between the two germline ends. The CDR3 bases are TGCAGTGCAACCCGGAGATCTCCTGGAAACACCATATATTTT. Its protein is CSATRRSPGNTIYF.

With regard to this clonotype: It may be a read error: a sequence one base away is much more abundant. V is TRBV5-1 and J is TRBJ2-7, with D possibly TRBD2 on 6 matching bases. Germline loops: CDR1 SGHRS, CDR2 YFSETQ. The CDR3 runs to 14 residues. The CDR3, as DNA: TGCGCCGGCAGCCTGACTAGTTTCTTATACGAGCAGTACTTC. Residues: CAGSLTSFLYEQYF.

With regard to this clonotype: A read error may be the cause here, since a much bigger clone is one base away. This chain joins TRBV6-6 and TRBJ1-2; D is perhaps TRBD1 (6 bases). CDR1 and CDR2 from the germline V gene are MNHNY and SVGAGI (reference sequence). This CDR3 comprises 13 residues. The CDR3 reads CASSPQGSYGDTF. CDR3 in DNA: TGTGCCAGCAGCCCTCAGGGGTCCTATGGCGACACCTTC.

Ten or more counts support this clonotype. The chain joins TRBV12-3 or TRBV12-4 to TRBJ1-1; the D gene is possibly TRBD1 (5 bases). CDR3 size: 15 residues. Trimming stripped 3 bases from V and 3 bases from J, with 14 bases between. The DNA for the CDR3 is TGTGCCAGCAGTTTGTCAGCAGGGTGGGACACTGAAGCTTTCTTT. It codes for CASSLSAGWDTEAFF.

In this sample, this clonotype turned up many times. This chain links TRBV20-1 with TRBJ2-1; 9 nucleotides match TRBD2. V lost 0 bases and J lost 4; bases outside the gene matches: 4. Germline CDR1 reads DFQATT; CDR2 reads SNEGSKA (reference sequence). The CDR3 is 15 amino acids. DNA for the CDR3: TGCAGTGCTAGAGATCCCAGCGGGGGGTACAATGAGCAGTTCTTC. Translation: CSARDPSGGYNEQFF.

This clonotype occurred a few times. The chain recombines TRBV12-5 with TRBJ2-5; D is perhaps TRBD1 or TRBD2 (5 bases each). V was cut by 5 bases and J by 4 bases, with 14 bases left in between. CDR1 is LGHNT and CDR2 is FRNRAP in the germline V gene. The CDR3 contains 14 residues. CDR3 in DNA: TGTGCTAGTGGTCCGGGACCGTGGGGAGAGACCCAGTACTTC. Amino acid sequence: CASGPGPWGETQYF.

This clonotype turned up a few times. The chain recombines TRBV6-1 with TRBJ1-3; D is unresolved. Per the germline V gene, CDR1 is MNHNS and CDR2 is SASEGT. The CDR3 runs to 16 residues. The V and J ends lost 7 bases and 0 bases respectively, with 16 bases between them. The chain's CDR3 is CASIDGGGPSGNTIYF. CDR3 bases: TGTGCCAGCATTGATGGCGGAGGGCCCTCTGGAAACACCATATATTTT.

This clonotype was counted many times. The chain is built from TRBV5-1 and TRBJ2-2, with 8 bases fitting TRBD1. The germline CDR1 and CDR2 sequences are SGHRS and YFSETQ. The CDR3 totals 15 residues. J lost 0 bases, V lost 6 bases, and 4 bases had no gene match. The chain's CDR3 is CASTRTGTNTGELFF. The CDR3 coding sequence is TGCGCCAGCACCAGGACAGGGACGAACACCGGGGAGCTGTTTTTT. Based on the CDR3 plus reference TRBV5-1 and TRBJ2-2, the full variable domain is KAGVTQTPRYLIKTRGQQVTLSCSPISGHRSVSWYQQTPGQGLQFLFEYFSETQRNKGNFPGRFSGRQFSNSRSEMNVSTLELGDSALYLCASTRTGTNTGELFFGEGSRLTVL.

This clonotype came up many times. The chain carries TRBV12-3 or TRBV12-4 and TRBJ1-1; the D is unclear. The germline V and J ends were trimmed by 5 bases and 3 bases, with 10 bases remaining between them. The CDR3 consists of 13 residues. Here the CDR3 reads CASSPNGDTEAFF. As DNA, the CDR3 is TGTGCCAGCAGTCCAAACGGAGACACTGAAGCTTTCTTT.

In this sample, this clonotype turned up many times. The chain recombines TRBV6-4 with TRBJ2-2; D is unclear. Trimming took off 6 bases at V and 0 bases at J, with 8 bases between the two ends. The CDR3 runs to 14 residues. Looked up from germline, CDR1 is MRHNA and CDR2 is SNTAGT. In nucleotides, the CDR3 is TGTGCCAGCAGCGTGGGCACGAACACCGGGGAGCTGTTTTTT. It is translated as CASSVGTNTGELFF.

This rearrangement joins TRBV15 to TRBJ2-7; no reliable D call. CDR3 length: 15 residues. CDR1 LNHNV and CDR2 YYDKDF come from the germline V gene (reference sequence). The germline V and J ends were trimmed by 2 bases and 0 bases, with 11 bases remaining between them. CDR3 sequence reads: CATSRPDPGSYEQYF. The CDR3 DNA follows: TGTGCCACCAGCAGACCTGACCCCGGCTCCTACGAGCAGTACTTC.

This clonotype was counted many times. The genes are TRBV25-1 and TRBJ1-2; D is unclear. Germline lookup yields CDR1 MGHDK and CDR2 SYGVNS. This CDR3 has 16 residues. Trimming took 2 bases from V and 3 from J, leaving 16 bases between them. The CDR3 loop reads CASSERIAPVYYGYTF. In DNA form, the CDR3 reads TGTGCCAGCAGTGAAAGGATAGCACCTGTGTACTATGGCTACACCTTC.

This clonotype was found many times. This chain joins TRBV6-2 or TRBV6-3 and TRBJ2-2, with 8 bases matching TRBD1. J lost 4 bases, V lost 0 bases, and 4 bases had no gene match. The CDR3 has 16 residues. The germline V gene encodes CDR1 MNHEY and CDR2 SVGEGT. The DNA of the CDR3 is TGTGCCAGCAGTTACTCGACAGGGGCGCCCACCGGGGAGCTGTTTTTT. Translation: CASSYSTGAPTGELFF.

This clonotype was seen many times. This chain connects TRBV29-1 to TRBJ2-7; D gene uncertain. The CDR3 loop spans 13 amino acids. V lost 4 bases and J lost 0, with 10 bases in between. Germline V gene data show CDR1 as SQVTM and CDR2 as ANQGSEA. The CDR3 nucleotides are TGCAGCGTTGGAGGTGACCACTCCTACGAGCAGTACTTC. Its translation is CSVGGDHSYEQYF.

The table lists this clonotype with many counts. J is TRBJ2-7 and V is TRBV5-5; possibly TRBD1 for D (6 bases). CDR1 and CDR2 (germline): SGHKS, YYEKEE (reference sequence). V was shortened by 4 bases and J by 2 bases, with 19 bases between the two germline ends. This CDR3 has 16 residues. The CDR3 here is CASSTSGTRGTYEQYF. DNA for the CDR3: TGTGCCAGCAGCACCTCCGGGACAAGGGGTACCTACGAGCAGTACTTC.

There are many counts of this clonotype. The gene calls are TRBV27 and TRBJ2-3; the match to TRBD2 covers 8 bases. This CDR3 contains 14 residues. Germline-derived CDR1 and CDR2 are MNHEY and SMNVEV (reference sequence). After removal of 6 bases from V and 1 base from J, the junction contained 3 bases not matched to a gene. The CDR3 here is CASSGGGRTDTQYF. The CDR3 DNA reads as TGTGCCAGCAGCGGGGGGGGCCGCACAGATACGCAGTATTTT.

This clonotype was seen at least ten times. This sequence joins TRBV3-1 and TRBJ2-3; D is possibly TRBD2 (6 bases). Trimming cost V 3 bases and J 2 bases, with 18 bases left between them. The CDR3 has 17 residues. The germline gives CDR1 LGHDT, CDR2 YNNKEL (reference sequence). CDR3 in DNA: TGTGCCAGCAGCCACTTCGCAGGCGGGGATAACACAGATACGCAGTATTTT. Encoded protein: CASSHFAGGDNTDTQYF.

Points on this clonotype: One junction end does not reproduce the germline sequence, and a read error may be involved. This sequence joins TRBV20-1 and TRBJ2-5; D is unresolved. This CDR3 region has 13 residues. Germline assignment: CDR1 DFQATT and CDR2 SNEGSKA (reference sequence). CDR3 in amino acids: CSAFDVSQETQHF. CDR3 bases: TGCAGTGCTTTTGATGTCAGCCAAGAGACCCAGCACTTC.